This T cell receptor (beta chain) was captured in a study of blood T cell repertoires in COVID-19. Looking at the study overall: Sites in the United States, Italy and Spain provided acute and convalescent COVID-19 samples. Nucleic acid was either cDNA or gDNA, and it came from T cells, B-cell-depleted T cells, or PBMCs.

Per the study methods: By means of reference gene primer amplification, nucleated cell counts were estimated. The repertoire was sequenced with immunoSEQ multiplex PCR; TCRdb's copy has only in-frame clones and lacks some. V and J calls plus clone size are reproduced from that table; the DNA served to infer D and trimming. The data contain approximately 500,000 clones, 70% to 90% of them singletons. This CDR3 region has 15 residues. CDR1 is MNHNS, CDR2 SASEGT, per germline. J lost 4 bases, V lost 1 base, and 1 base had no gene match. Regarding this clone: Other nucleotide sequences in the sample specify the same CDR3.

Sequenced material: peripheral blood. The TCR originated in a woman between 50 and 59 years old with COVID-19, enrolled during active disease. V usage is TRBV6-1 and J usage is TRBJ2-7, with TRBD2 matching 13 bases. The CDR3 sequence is CASSEGLAGGYEQYF. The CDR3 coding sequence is TGTGCCAGCAGTGAAGGACTAGCGGGGGGATACGAGCAGTACTTC.